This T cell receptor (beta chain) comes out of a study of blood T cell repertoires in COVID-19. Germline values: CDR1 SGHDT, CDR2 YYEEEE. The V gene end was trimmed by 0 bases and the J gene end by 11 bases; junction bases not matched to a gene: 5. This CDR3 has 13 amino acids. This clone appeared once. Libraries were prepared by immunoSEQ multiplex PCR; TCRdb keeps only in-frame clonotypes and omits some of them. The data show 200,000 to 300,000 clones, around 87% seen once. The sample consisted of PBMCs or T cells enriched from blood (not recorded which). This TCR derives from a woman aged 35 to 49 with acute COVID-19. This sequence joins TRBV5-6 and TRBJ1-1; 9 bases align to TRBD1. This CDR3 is CASSLATGGQAFF. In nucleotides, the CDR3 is TGTGCCAGCAGCTTGGCTACAGGGGGCCAGGCTTTCTTT.